The clone carrying this T cell receptor (beta chain) has ten or more counts. Its target is unknown. This sample was taken from a study of CD8 T cells in ankylosing spondylitis. In making TCR beta libraries, quantitative 5'-RACE with molecular barcodes was used. One entry per CDR3 protein, called by TCRdb with MiXCR from the 5' RACE reads. The table lists some 240,000 distinct CDR3 sequences, roughly 25% of them singletons, with 0.5% to 0.75% in the top ten. Overall study results and limits: A motif of roughly eight highly homologous TCR beta variants was seen as apparently characteristic of ankylosing spondylitis blood. The clones that were linked to disease were reported to be significantly enriched in matched synovial fluid samples from ankylosing spondylitis patients.

The clonotype originates from a male donor with ankylosing spondylitis or in good health (not recorded which). Sequencing was performed on blood, either unsorted or a sorted T cell fraction (not recorded which).

DNA for the CDR3: TGTGCCAGCAGTAAGCGGGGGGCCGAGGATGAGCAGTTCTTC. Protein: CASSKRGAEDEQFF. V gene TRBV2 combines with J gene TRBJ2-1, with 9 nucleotides matching TRBD2. Losses at the gene ends were 5 bases for V and 8 bases for J; bases not matched to a gene: 7. Germline V gives CDR1 SNHLY, CDR2 FYNNEI. This CDR3 has 14 amino acids.